This passage covers 23 T cell receptor beta chains from one sample sequenced in a study of control samples from healthy donors and cancer patients. Sequencing used immunoSEQ multiplex PCR; TCRdb keeps in-frame clones, though not all of them. The sample lists approximately 120,000 clones, roughly 87% occurring once. The sample taken for sequencing was blood. These receptor sequences come from a man between 18 and 35 years old in good health.

The genes are TRBV20-1 and TRBJ1-2; D unclear. The CDR3 covers 11 residues. Trimming shortened V by 6 bases and J by 5 bases, and 10 bases separated the two germline ends. In germline, CDR1 is DFQATT, CDR2 SNEGSKA (reference sequence). The CDR3 nucleotides read TGCAGTGCCATCACTGGATATGGCTACACCTTC. Its protein is CSAITGYGYTF.

The V gene is TRBV5-8, the J gene TRBJ1-5; 9 bases are a match to TRBD1. CDR1 is SGHTS, CDR2 YDEGEE, per germline. V shed 4 bases and J 1 base; nucleotides not matched to a gene: 6. There are 16 residues in the CDR3. CDR3 bases: TGTGCCAGCAGCACCGGGACAGGGTTGAGCAATCAGCCCCAGCATTTT. Residues: CASSTGTGLSNQPQHF.

This chain joins TRBV28 and TRBJ2-3; 8 nucleotides match TRBD1. This CDR3 has 15 amino acids. After removal of 3 bases from V and 1 base from J, the junction contained 3 bases not matched to a gene. Germline-derived CDR1 and CDR2 are MDHEN and SYDVKM. As DNA, the CDR3 is TGTGCCAGCAGTTTTGGACAGGGCGGCACAGATACGCAGTATTTT. The encoded protein is CASSFGQGGTDTQYF. The full variable domain, completed using reference TRBV28 and TRBJ2-3, is DVKVTQSSRYLVKRTGEKVFLECVQDMDHENMFWYRQDPGLGLRLIYFSYDVKMKEKGDIPEGYSVSREKKERFSLILESASTNQTSMYLCASSFGQGGTDTQYFGPGTRLTVL.

The V gene is TRBV9, the J gene TRBJ1-1, with 10 bases fitting TRBD1. This CDR3 is 17 amino acids long. The J segment lost 3 bases and the V segment lost 3 bases, leaving 11 bases of the junction unmatched. Germline CDR1 SGDLS, CDR2 YYNGEE. The CDR3 protein is CASSADRGGGRDTEAFF. CDR3 DNA: TGTGCCAGCAGCGCGGACAGGGGGGGCGGACGCGACACTGAAGCTTTCTTT. The variable domain in full, with the rest retrieved from reference TRBV9 and TRBJ1-1, is DSGVTQTPKHLITATGQRVTLRCSPRSGDLSVYWYQQSLDQGLQFLIQYYNGEERAKGNILERFSAQQFPDLHSELNLSSLELGDSALYFCASSADRGGGRDTEAFFGQGTRLTVV.

This chain uses TRBV11-2 with TRBJ2-1; D remains unclear. With 1 base removed from V and 6 bases from J, the gap between germline ends came to 7 bases. The CDR3 loop spans 13 amino acids. Per the germline V gene, CDR1 is SGHAT and CDR2 is FQNNGV. CDR3 region: CASSLGRVNEQFF. For the CDR3, the DNA is TGTGCCAGCAGCTTAGGTCGGGTCAATGAGCAGTTCTTC.

The chain's CDR3 is CSVVLERRLQAFF. In DNA form, the CDR3 reads TGCAGCGTTGTCCTGGAAAGAAGACTTCAAGCTTTCTTT. The gene calls are TRBV29-1 and TRBJ1-1; D uncertain. The germline gives CDR1 SQVTM, CDR2 ANQGSEA. This CDR3 has 13 amino acids. V lost 4 bases, J lost 9 bases, and 18 bases lay in between.

CDR3 in DNA: TGTGCCAGCAGTTTATTGGGGCCGCCAATACGCACCATATATTTT. Translating it yields CASSLLGPPIRTIYF. V and J are TRBV28 and TRBJ1-3; a weak D match, TRBD1 (5 bases). With 1 base removed from V and 9 bases from J, the gap between germline ends came to 16 bases. The CDR3 totals 15 residues. CDR1 is MDHEN, CDR2 SYDVKM, per germline.

This clone showed up just once. The J gene is TRBJ1-1, the V gene TRBV30; D unresolved. V lost 2 bases to trimming and J lost 0 bases, with 7 bases between them. The CDR3 is made up of 13 amino acids. The germline CDR1 and CDR2 sequences are GTSNPN and SVGIG (reference sequence). The CDR3 sequence: CAWSLTVNTEAFF. The CDR3 nucleotides are TGTGCCTGGAGTTTAACAGTGAACACTGAAGCTTTCTTT.

This chain links TRBV18 with TRBJ2-2; tentatively, D is TRBD1 (6 bases). V lost 1 base and J 1 base, leaving 7 bases between the germline ends. Germline CDR1 reads KGHSH; CDR2 reads LQKENI. The CDR3 runs 15 residues. The CDR3 nucleotides read TGTGCCAGCTCACCACGGGGACAGAACACCGGGGAGCTGTTTTTT. Its protein product is CASSPRGQNTGELFF.

The CDR3 reads CASSRGLAGSETQYF. In nucleotides, the CDR3 is TGTGCCAGCAGTAGGGGACTAGCGGGTTCGGAGACCCAGTACTTC. This chain joins TRBV6-5 and TRBJ2-5; 12 nucleotides line up with TRBD2. Germline V gives CDR1 MNHEY, CDR2 SVGAGI. V lost 5 bases to trimming and J lost 5 bases; unmatched junction nucleotides: 6. The CDR3 runs to 15 residues.

This clone turned up a few times. This chain links TRBV5-1 with TRBJ1-6; possible D gene TRBD1, 5 bases. Trimming pared 2 bases from V and 8 bases from J, leaving 11 bases between. This CDR3 has 14 residues. CDR1 and CDR2 from the germline V gene are SGHRS and YFSETQ. CDR3 in amino acids: CASSFSRADSPLHF. CDR3 nucleotide sequence: TGCGCCAGCAGCTTTTCCAGGGCGGATTCACCCCTCCACTTT. Combining the CDR3 with reference TRBV5-1 and TRBJ1-6 gives the whole variable domain KAGVTQTPRYLIKTRGQQVTLSCSPISGHRSVSWYQQTPGQGLQFLFEYFSETQRNKGNFPGRFSGRQFSNSRSEMNVSTLELGDSALYLCASSFSRADSPLHFGNGTRLTVT.

The J gene is TRBJ1-2, the V gene TRBV28; D gene unclear. V gave up 6 bases and J gave up 4 bases, with 12 bases separating them. The CDR3 runs to 13 residues. Germline loops: CDR1 MDHEN, CDR2 SYDVKM. CDR3 protein: CASSQTLLYGYTF. The CDR3 nucleotides are TGTGCCAGCAGCCAGACACTGCTCTATGGCTACACCTTC.

The gene calls are TRBV5-1 and TRBJ1-2; D might be TRBD1 (6 bases). CDR3 length: 16 residues. The germline V gene has CDR1 SGHRS and CDR2 YFSETQ. V was shortened by 4 bases and J by 5 bases, with 21 bases between the two germline ends. The CDR3, as DNA: TGCGCCAGCAGCCCGATCAGACAGGCGAGAGGGTATGGCTACACCTTC. This encodes CASSPIRQARGYGYTF.

J is TRBJ2-5 and V is TRBV5-1, with 7 bases matching TRBD2. The CDR3 has 14 amino acids. After removal of 0 bases from V and 3 bases from J, the junction contained 2 bases not matched to a gene. Germline V lookup: CDR1 SGHRS, CDR2 YFSETQ. The CDR3 spells CASSLDGGKETQYF. The CDR3 bases are TGCGCCAGCAGCTTGGACGGGGGGAAAGAGACCCAGTACTTC.

CDR3 DNA sequence: TGTGCCAGCAGTGAAAGGGGGACAGGGGTATACAATGAGCAGTTCTTC. Amino acid sequence: CASSERGTGVYNEQFF. V usage is TRBV2 and J usage is TRBJ2-1; 10 nucleotides align to TRBD1. The germline CDR1 and CDR2 sequences are SNHLY and FYNNEI. V shed 2 bases and J 4 bases; nucleotides not matched to a gene: 5. This CDR3 contains 16 residues.

The chain employs TRBV2 and TRBJ2-1; 9 bases align to TRBD1. After removal of 10 bases from V and 6 bases from J, the junction contained 7 bases not matched to a gene. The CDR3 is 13 amino acids. Germline V gives CDR1 SNHLY, CDR2 FYNNEI. The CDR3 loop is CAIPGQGLNEQFF. The CDR3 DNA follows: TGTGCCATTCCGGGACAGGGACTCAATGAGCAGTTCTTC. Complete variable domain (other parts from reference TRBV2 and TRBJ2-1): EPEVTQTPSHQVTQMGQEVILRCVPISNHLYFYWYRQILGQKVEFLVSFYNNEISEKSEIFDDQFSVERPDGSNFTLKIRSTKLEDSAMYFCAIPGQGLNEQFFGPGTRLTVL.

The chain links TRBV7-3 to TRBJ2-1; 9 nucleotides match TRBD2. Germline CDR1 reads SGHTA; CDR2 reads FQGTGA. The CDR3 covers 16 residues. J lost 8 bases, V lost 2 bases, and 10 bases had no gene match. This chain's CDR3 is CASSLRREGLSHEQFF. DNA for the CDR3: TGTGCCAGCAGCTTACGGCGGGAGGGCCTCAGCCATGAGCAGTTCTTC.

The chain carries TRBV19 and TRBJ2-1; 12 bases align to TRBD2. J lost 9 bases, V lost 9 bases, and 12 bases had no gene match. Germline CDR1 and CDR2: LNHDA and SQIVND (reference sequence). The CDR3 contains 15 residues. The CDR3 region has the DNA TGTGCCAGCAAAGGACTAGCGGGGTCTTTGGGTGAGCAGTTCTTC. It translates to CASKGLAGSLGEQFF.

The J gene is TRBJ1-1, the V gene TRBV19; D is perhaps TRBD1 (5 bases). The CDR3 covers 15 residues. Trimming left V 0 bases short and J 4 bases short, with 12 bases between. The germline CDR1 and CDR2 sequences are LNHDA and SQIVND (reference sequence). CDR3 residues: CASSIDLGQITEAFF. CDR3 coding DNA: TGTGCCAGTAGTATAGACCTTGGACAAATCACTGAAGCTTTCTTT.

The chain recombines TRBV7-9 with TRBJ2-7, with D perhaps assigned TRBD1 or TRBD2 (5 bases each). The V end lost 3 bases, the J end lost 2 bases, and 8 bases lay between the germline ends. The CDR3 consists of 13 residues. Germline CDR1 SEHNR, CDR2 FQNEAQ (reference sequence). The CDR3 here is CASSLGVTYEQYF. The CDR3 region has the DNA TGTGCCAGCAGCTTGGGGGTTACCTACGAGCAGTACTTC.

The rearrangement uses TRBV6-5 and TRBJ2-5, with D tentatively TRBD1 (6 bases). The length of the CDR3 is 14 residues. CDR1 is MNHEY, CDR2 SVGAGI, per germline. V lost 7 bases, J lost 2 bases, and 14 bases lay in between. CDR3 nucleotides: TGTGCCAGCAAAATAGGCAGGGGTCAAGAGACCCAGTACTTC. Protein product: CASKIGRGQETQYF.

The genes are TRBV9 and TRBJ1-6, with TRBD1 matching over 11 bases. The germline CDR1 and CDR2 sequences are SGDLS and YYNGEE. This CDR3 comprises 16 residues. V lost 2 bases, J lost 7 bases, and 5 bases stayed unmatched. CDR3 amino acids: CASSVNGDRGNSPLHF. CDR3 nucleotides: TGTGCCAGCAGCGTTAACGGGGACAGGGGGAATTCACCCCTCCACTTT.

The chain has TRBV5-1 and TRBJ2-2; no clear D gene. Germline V gene sequence: CDR1 SGHRS, CDR2 YFSETQ. CDR3 size: 13 residues. The V end was cut by 0 bases, the J end by 3 bases, with 3 bases between. CDR3 protein: CASSLGDTGELFF. For the CDR3, the DNA is TGCGCCAGCAGCTTGGGGGACACCGGGGAGCTGTTTTTT.